The entry below describes one TCR beta chain. Sequencing was performed with immunoSEQ multiplex PCR; in TCRdb, only in-frame clones are kept and a portion is missing. The sample lists hundreds of thousands of clones, 88% occurring once. This sample is drawn from a study of blood T cell repertoires in COVID-19. About the study: The United States, Italy and Spain supplied acute and convalescent COVID-19 samples. Sources were T cells, B-cell-depleted T cells, or PBMCs; the material itself was cDNA or gDNA.

With 6 bases removed from V and 0 bases from J, the gap between germline ends came to 12 bases. CDR3 size: 14 residues. The germline gives CDR1 SNHLY, CDR2 FYNNEI. This receptor was identified in a woman between 65 and 79 years old with COVID-19, enrolled during active disease. The sample taken for sequencing was peripheral blood. The V gene is TRBV2, the J gene TRBJ2-7; TRBD1 might be the D (6 bases). CDR3 protein: CASRVGTNSYEQYF. As DNA, the CDR3 is TGTGCCAGCAGAGTTGGGACAAACTCCTACGAGCAGTACTTC.